This T cell receptor beta chain came from a study of blood T cell repertoires in COVID-19. Whole-study context: Samples of COVID-19 (acute and convalescent) were obtained from the United States, Italy and Spain. PBMCs, B-cell-depleted T cells, or T cells were the source of the cDNA or gDNA that made up the material.

Per the study methods: Amplification from reference gene primers served as the basis for estimated nucleated cell counts. TCRdb's table, derived via immunoSEQ multiplex PCR, lists solely in-frame clones and lacks some. V, J and clone size reflect that table, while D and trimming were determined from the DNA. The sample records roughly 160,000 clones, about 80% being singletons. Material: peripheral blood. This receptor was obtained from a man in his 70s with active or convalescent COVID-19.

CDR3 DNA sequence: TGTGCCAGCAGTTACTCGGGCCATACAAACTATGGCTACACCTTC. Translation gives CASSYSGHTNYGYTF. The chain employs TRBV6-5 and TRBJ1-2; D remains unclear. This CDR3 region has 15 residues. Germline CDR1 MNHEY, CDR2 SVGAGI. V lost 0 bases to trimming and J lost 2 bases, with 10 bases between them.